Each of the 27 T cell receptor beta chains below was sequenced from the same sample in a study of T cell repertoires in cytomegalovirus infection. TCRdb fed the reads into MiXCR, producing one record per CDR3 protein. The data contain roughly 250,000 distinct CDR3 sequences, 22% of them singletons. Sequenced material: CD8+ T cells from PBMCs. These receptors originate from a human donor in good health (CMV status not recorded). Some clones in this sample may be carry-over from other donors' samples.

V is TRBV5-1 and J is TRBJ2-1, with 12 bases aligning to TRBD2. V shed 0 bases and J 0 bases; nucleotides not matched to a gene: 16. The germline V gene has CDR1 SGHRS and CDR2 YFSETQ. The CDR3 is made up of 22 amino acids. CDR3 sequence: CASSLESSGGAGRTHSYNEQFF. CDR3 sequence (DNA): TGCGCCAGCAGCTTGGAATCTAGCGGGGGGGCGGGACGTACCCACTCCTACAATGAGCAGTTCTTC. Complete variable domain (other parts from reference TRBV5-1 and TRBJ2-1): KAGVTQTPRYLIKTRGQQVTLSCSPISGHRSVSWYQQTPGQGLQFLFEYFSETQRNKGNFPGRFSGRQFSNSRSEMNVSTLELGDSALYLCASSLESSGGAGRTHSYNEQFFGPGTRLTVL.

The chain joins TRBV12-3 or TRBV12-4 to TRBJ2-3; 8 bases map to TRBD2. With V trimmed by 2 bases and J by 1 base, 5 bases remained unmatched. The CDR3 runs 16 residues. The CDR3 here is CASSLLTSGGTDTQYF. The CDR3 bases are TGTGCCAGCAGTTTACTCACTAGCGGAGGCACAGATACGCAGTATTTT.

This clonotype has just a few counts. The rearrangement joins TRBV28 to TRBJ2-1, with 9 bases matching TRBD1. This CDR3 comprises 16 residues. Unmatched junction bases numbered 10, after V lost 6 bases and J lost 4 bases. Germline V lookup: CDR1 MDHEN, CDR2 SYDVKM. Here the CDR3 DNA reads TGTGCCAGCAGGACCGGGACAGGGTTCCGATACAATGAGCAGTTCTTC. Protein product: CASRTGTGFRYNEQFF.

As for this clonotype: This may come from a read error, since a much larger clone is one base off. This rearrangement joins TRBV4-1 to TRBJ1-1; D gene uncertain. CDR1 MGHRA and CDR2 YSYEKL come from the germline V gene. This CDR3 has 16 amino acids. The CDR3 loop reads CACSQGSIPMNTEAFF. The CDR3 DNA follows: TGCGCCTGCAGCCAAGGATCCATCCCTATGAACACTGAAGCTTTCTTT.

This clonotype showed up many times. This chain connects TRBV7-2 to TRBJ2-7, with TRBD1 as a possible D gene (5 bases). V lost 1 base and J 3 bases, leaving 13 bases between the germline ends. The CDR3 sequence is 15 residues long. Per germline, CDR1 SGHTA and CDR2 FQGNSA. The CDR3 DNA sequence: TGTGCCAGCAGCTTAGTCGACAGAATGGACTACGAGCAGTACTTC. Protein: CASSLVDRMDYEQYF.

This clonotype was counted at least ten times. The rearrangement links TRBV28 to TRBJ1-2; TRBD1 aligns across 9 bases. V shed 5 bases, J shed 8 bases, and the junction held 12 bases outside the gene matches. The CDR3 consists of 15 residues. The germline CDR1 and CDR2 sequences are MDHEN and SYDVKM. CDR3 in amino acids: CASSLHRDRVHGYTF. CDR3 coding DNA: TGTGCCAGCAGTCTCCACCGGGACAGGGTACACGGCTACACCTTC.

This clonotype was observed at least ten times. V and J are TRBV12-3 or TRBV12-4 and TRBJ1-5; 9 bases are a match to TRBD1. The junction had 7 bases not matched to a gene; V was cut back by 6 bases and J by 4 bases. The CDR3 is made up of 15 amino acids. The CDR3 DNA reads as TGTGCCAGCAGCCTGGGACAGGGAAGGAATCAGCCCCAGCATTTT. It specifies CASSLGQGRNQPQHF.

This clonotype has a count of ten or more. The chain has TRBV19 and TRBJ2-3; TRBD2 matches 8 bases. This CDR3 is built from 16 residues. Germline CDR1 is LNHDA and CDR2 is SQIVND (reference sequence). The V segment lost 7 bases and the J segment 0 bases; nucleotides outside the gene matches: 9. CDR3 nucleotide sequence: TGTGCCAGTACCCCCGGTAGCGGGGCTAGCACAGATACGCAGTATTTT. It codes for CASTPGSGASTDTQYF.

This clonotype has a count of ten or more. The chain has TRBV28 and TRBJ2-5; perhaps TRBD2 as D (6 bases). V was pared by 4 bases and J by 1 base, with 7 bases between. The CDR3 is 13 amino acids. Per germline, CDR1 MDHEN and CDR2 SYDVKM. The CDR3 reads CASSSSAQETQYF. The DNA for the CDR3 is TGTGCCAGCAGTTCTAGCGCCCAAGAGACCCAGTACTTC.

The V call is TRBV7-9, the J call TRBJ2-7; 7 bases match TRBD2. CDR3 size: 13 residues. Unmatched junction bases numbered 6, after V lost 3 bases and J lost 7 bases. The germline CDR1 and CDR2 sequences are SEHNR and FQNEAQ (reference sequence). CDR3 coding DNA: TGTGCCAGCAGCTTCCCCGGGGGGTTAGAGCAGTACTTC. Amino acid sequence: CASSFPGGLEQYF.

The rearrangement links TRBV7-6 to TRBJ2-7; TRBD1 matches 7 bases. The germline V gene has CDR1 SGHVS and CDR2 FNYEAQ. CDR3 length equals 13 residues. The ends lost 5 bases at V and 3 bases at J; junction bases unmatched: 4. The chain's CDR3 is CASSGTELYEQYF. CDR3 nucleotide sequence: TGTGCCAGCAGCGGGACAGAACTCTACGAGCAGTACTTC.

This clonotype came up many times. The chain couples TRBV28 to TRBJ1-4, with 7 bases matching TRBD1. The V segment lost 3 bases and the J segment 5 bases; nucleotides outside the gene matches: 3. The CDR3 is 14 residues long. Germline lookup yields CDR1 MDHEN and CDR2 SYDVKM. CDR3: CASSLMTGNEKLFF. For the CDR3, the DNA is TGTGCCAGCAGTTTGATGACAGGGAATGAAAAACTGTTTTTT.

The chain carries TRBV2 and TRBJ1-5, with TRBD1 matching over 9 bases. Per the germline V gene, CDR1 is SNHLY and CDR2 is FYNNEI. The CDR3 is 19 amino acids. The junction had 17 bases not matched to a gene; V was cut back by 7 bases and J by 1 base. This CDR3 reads CASNPSRGQGTPSNQPQHF. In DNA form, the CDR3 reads TGTGCCAGCAACCCATCCAGGGGACAGGGAACACCGAGCAATCAGCCCCAGCATTTT.

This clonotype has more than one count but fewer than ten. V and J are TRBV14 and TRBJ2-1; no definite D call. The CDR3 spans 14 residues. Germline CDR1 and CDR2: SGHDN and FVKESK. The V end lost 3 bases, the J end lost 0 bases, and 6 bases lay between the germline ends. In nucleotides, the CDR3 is TGTGCCAGCAGCCACTTGGGCTCCTACAATGAGCAGTTCTTC. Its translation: CASSHLGSYNEQFF.

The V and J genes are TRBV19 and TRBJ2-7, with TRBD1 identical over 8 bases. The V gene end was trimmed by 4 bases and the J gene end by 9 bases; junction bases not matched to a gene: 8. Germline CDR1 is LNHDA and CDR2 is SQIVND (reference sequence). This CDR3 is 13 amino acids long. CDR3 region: CASSTGQALGQYF. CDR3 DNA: TGTGCCAGTAGTACGGGACAGGCTTTGGGGCAGTACTTC.

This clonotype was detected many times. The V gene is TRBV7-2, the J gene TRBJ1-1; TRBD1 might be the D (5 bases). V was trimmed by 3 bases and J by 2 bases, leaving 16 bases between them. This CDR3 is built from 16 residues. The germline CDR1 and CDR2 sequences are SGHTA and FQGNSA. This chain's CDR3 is CASSFWAREVNTEAFF. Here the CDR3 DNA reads TGTGCCAGCAGCTTTTGGGCCAGGGAGGTCAACACTGAAGCTTTCTTT. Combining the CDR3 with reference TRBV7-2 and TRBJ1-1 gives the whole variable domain GAGVSQSPSNKVTEKGKDVELRCDPISGHTALYWYRQSLGQGLEFLIYFQGNSAPDKSGLPSDRFSAERTGGSVSTLTIQRTQQEDSAVYLCASSFWAREVNTEAFFGQGTRLTVV.

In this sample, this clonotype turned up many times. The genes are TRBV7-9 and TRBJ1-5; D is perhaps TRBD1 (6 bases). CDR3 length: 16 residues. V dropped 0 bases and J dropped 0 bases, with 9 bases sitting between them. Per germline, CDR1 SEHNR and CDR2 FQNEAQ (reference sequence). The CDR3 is CASSLADSDSNQPQHF. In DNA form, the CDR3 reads TGTGCCAGCAGCTTAGCGGACAGCGATAGCAATCAGCCCCAGCATTTT.

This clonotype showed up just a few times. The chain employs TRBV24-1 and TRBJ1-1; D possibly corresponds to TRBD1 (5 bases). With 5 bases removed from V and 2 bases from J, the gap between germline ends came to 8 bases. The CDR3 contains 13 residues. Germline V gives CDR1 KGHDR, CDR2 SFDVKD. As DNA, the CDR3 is TGTGCCACCAGTGCGGGGGACAACACTGAAGCTTTCTTT. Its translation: CATSAGDNTEAFF.

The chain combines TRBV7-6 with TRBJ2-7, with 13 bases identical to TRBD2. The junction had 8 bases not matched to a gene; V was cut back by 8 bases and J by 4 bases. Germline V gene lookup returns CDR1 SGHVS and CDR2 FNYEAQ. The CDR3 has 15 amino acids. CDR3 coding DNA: TGTGCCAGCGAAACCGGGACTAGCGGGGATTACGAGCAGTACTTC. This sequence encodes CASETGTSGDYEQYF.

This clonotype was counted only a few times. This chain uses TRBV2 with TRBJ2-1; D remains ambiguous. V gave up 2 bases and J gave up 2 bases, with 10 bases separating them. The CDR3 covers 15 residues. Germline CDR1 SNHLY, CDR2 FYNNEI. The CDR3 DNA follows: TGTGCCAGCAGTGAATGGGGTGCCGCCTACAATGAGCAGTTCTTC. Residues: CASSEWGAAYNEQFF.

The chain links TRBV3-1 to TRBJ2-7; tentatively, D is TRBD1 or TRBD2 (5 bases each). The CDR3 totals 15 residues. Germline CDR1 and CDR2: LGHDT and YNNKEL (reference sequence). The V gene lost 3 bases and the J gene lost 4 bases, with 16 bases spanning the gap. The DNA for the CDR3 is TGTGCCAGCAGCCATCCCGGGGCTAGAGGGTACGAGCAGTACTTC. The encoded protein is CASSHPGARGYEQYF.

The CDR3: CSVVPAGGDQETQYF. The CDR3 DNA follows: TGCAGCGTTGTACCAGCGGGGGGGGACCAAGAGACCCAGTACTTC. The chain recombines TRBV29-1 with TRBJ2-5; TRBD2 agrees at 10 bases. There are 15 residues in the CDR3. CDR1 SQVTM and CDR2 ANQGSEA come from the germline V gene. Unmatched junction bases numbered 5, after V lost 4 bases and J lost 0 bases.

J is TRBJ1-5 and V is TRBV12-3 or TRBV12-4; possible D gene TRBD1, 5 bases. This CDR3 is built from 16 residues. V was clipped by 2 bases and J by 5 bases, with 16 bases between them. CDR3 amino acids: CASSLRQGRGDQPQHF. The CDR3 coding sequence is TGTGCCAGCAGTTTACGGCAGGGTCGGGGCGATCAGCCCCAGCATTTT.

CDR3 protein: CASSWGAGETQYF. The CDR3 region has the DNA TGTGCCAGCAGTTGGGGGGCAGGGGAGACCCAGTACTTC. The V gene is TRBV6-1, the J gene TRBJ2-5, with D tentatively TRBD1 or TRBD2 (6 bases each). Germline CDR1 MNHNS, CDR2 SASEGT. Trimming cost V 5 bases and J 5 bases, with 12 bases left between them. This CDR3 is 13 amino acids long.

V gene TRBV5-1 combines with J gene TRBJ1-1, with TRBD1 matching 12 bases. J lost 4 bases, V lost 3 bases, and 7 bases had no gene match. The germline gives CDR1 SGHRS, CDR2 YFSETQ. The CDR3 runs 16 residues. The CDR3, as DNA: TGCGCCAGCAGCTGGCTACCGGGACAGGGGGCCACTGAAGCTTTCTTT. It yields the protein CASSWLPGQGATEAFF.

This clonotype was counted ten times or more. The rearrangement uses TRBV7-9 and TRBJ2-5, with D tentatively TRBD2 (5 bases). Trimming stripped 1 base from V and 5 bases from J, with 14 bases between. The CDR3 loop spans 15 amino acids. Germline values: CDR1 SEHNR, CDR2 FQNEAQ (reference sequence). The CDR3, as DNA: TGTGCCAGCAGCTTAGTTCAGTCTAGCCCGGAGACCCAGTACTTC. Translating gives CASSLVQSSPETQYF.

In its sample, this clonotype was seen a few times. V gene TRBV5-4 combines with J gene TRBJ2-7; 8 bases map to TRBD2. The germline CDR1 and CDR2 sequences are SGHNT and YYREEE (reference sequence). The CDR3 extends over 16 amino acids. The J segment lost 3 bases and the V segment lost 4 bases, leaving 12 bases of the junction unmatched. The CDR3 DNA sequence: TGTGCCAGCAGCGAGTCAGACTGGGGACTAGACTACGAGCAGTACTTC. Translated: CASSESDWGLDYEQYF.